This section outlines one TCR beta chain sequence together with its context. Its target is not known. This record belongs to a study of persistence of HIV-infected CD4 T cells. Study-wide findings and caveats: Compared with CD3/CD28-stimulated cells, CMV- and Gag-responding cells showed lower TCRbeta richness. Antigen-responding cells were enriched for degenerate expanded CDR3beta sequences. Proviral oligoclonality tracked with TCR oligoclonality within the same sorted cells.

An overlapping HIV-1 Gag peptide pool stimulated these cells at about 0.9 ug/peptide/mL. Memory cells lacking CD40L and CD69 with high CD45RO were sorted. The immunoSEQ assay was version 4, run in survey mode. Sequencing was performed with immunoSEQ multiplex PCR; in TCRdb, only in-frame clones are kept and a portion is missing. The table records about 36,000 clones, around 85% of them present only once. This CDR3 has 15 amino acids. Trimming stripped 5 bases from V and 5 bases from J, with 22 bases between. Germline loops: CDR1 SQVTM, CDR2 ANQGSEA. V is TRBV29-1 and J is TRBJ2-7, with D tentatively TRBD1 (6 bases). The sequencing here drew on cultured CD4+ T cells from PBMCs, taken from a patient who received antiretroviral therapy. The TCR was taken from an adult with HIV. The donor label of this sample is uncertain. CDR3 DNA sequence: TGCAGCGTTAGGGGTTCGGGGCAGGGGATTCACGAGCAGTACTTC. Protein: CSVRGSGQGIHEQYF.